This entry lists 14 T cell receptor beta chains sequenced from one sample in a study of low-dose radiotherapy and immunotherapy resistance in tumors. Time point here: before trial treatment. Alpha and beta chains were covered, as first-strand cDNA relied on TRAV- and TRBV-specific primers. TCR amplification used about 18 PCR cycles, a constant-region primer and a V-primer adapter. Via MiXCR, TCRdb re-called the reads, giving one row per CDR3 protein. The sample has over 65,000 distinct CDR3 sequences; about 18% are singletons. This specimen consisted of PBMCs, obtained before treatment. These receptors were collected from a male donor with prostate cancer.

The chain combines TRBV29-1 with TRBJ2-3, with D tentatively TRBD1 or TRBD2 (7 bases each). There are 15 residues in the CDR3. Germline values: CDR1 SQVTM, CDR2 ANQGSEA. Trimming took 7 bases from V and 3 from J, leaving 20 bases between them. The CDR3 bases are TGCAGCGCTAGCCCGGCAGGGGGGGGGACAGATACGCAGTATTTT. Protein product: CSASPAGGGTDTQYF.

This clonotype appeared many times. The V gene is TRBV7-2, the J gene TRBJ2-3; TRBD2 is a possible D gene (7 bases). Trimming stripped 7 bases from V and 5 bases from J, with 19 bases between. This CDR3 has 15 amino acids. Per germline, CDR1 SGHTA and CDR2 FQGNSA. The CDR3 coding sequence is TGTGCCAGCACCCTAGCGGCGGGGGCTATAGATACGCAGTATTTT. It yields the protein CASTLAAGAIDTQYF.

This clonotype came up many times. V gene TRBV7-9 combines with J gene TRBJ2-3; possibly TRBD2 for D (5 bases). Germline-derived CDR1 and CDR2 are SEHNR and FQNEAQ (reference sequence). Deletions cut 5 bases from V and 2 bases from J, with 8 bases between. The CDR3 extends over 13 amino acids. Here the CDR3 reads CASSPRVTDTQYF. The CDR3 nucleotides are TGTGCCAGCAGCCCGCGGGTCACAGATACGCAGTATTTT.

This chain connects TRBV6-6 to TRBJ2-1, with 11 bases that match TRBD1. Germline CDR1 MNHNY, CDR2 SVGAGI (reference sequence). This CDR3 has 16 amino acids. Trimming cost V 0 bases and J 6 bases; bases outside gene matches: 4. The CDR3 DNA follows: TGTGCCAGCAGTTACTCGGGACAGGGGGTGAGCAATGAGCAGTTCTTC. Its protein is CASSYSGQGVSNEQFF.

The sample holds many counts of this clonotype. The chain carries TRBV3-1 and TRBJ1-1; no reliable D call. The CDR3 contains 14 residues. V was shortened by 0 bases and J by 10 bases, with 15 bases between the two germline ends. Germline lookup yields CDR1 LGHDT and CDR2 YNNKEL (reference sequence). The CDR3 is CASSQERWPTGAFF. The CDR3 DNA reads TGTGCCAGCAGCCAAGAGCGGTGGCCGACGGGAGCTTTCTTT.

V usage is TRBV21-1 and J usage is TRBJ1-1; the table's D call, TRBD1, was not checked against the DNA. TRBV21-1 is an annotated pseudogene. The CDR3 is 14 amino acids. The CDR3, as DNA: TGTGCCAGCAGCAAAGCCCCGGGACGAGATGAAGCTTTCTTT. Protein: CASSKAPGRDEAFF.

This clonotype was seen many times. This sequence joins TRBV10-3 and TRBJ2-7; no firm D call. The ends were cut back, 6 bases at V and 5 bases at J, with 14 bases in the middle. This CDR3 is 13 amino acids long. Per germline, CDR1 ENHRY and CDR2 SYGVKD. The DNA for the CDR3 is TGTGCCATCAGGCAGTCCCTTCGGGACGAGCAGTACTTC. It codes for CAIRQSLRDEQYF.

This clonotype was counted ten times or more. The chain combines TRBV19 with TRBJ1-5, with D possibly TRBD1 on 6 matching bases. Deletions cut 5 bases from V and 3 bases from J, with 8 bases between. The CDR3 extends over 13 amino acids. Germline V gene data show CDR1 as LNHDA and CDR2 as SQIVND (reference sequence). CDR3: CASSGQINQPQHF. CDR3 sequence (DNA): TGTGCCAGTAGTGGACAGATCAATCAGCCCCAGCATTTT.

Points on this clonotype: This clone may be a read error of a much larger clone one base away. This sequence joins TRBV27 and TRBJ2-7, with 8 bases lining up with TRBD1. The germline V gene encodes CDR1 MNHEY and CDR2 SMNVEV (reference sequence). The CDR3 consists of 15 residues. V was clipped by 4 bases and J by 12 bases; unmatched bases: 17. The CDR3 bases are TGTGCCAGCAGTTCCTCCGGGACAGGTAGCGTTGGACGGTACTTC. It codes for CASSSSGTGSVGRYF.

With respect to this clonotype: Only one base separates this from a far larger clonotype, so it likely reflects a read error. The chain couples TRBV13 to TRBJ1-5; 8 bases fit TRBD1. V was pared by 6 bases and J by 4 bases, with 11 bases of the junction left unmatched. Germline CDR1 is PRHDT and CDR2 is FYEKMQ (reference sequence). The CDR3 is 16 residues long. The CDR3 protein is CASRSTGQGENQPQHF. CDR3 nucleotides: TGTGCCAGCAGATCCACCGGACAGGGCGAGAATCAGCCCCAGCATTTT.

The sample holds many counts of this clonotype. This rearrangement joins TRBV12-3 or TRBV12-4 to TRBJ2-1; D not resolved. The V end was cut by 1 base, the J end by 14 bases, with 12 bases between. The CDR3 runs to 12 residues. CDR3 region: CASSLGLKWKFF. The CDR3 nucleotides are TGTGCCAGCAGTTTAGGCCTAAAGTGGAAGTTCTTC.

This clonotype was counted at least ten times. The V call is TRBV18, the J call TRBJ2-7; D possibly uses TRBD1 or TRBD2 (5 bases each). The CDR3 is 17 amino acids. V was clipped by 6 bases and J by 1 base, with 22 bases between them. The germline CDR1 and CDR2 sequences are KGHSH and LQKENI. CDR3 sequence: CASSALGVGAPSYEQYF. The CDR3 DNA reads TGTGCCAGCTCCGCGTTGGGGGTTGGGGCCCCATCCTACGAGCAGTACTTC.

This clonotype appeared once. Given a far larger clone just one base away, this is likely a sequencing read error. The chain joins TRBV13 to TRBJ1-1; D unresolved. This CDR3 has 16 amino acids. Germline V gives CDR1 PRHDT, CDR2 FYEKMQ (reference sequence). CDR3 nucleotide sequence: TGTGCCAGCAGCCCCCTACCGACCCGGACGGGCACTGTAGCTTTCTTT. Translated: CASSPLPTRTGTVAFF.

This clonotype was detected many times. The CDR3 sequence: CASSLWDTTTPYF. The CDR3 bases are TGTGCCAGCAGCTTATGGGACACTACCACCCCGTATTTT. The gene calls are TRBV7-2 and TRBJ2-3, with D perhaps TRBD1 (6 bases). With 2 bases removed from V and 14 bases from J, the gap between germline ends came to 17 bases. The CDR3 loop spans 13 amino acids. Germline-derived CDR1 and CDR2 are SGHTA and FQGNSA.